This TCR beta chain was identified during a study of cytomegalovirus exposure and HLA in healthy donors. Trimming cost V 5 bases and J 2 bases; bases outside gene matches: 9. The CDR3 runs to 16 residues. Germline assignment: CDR1 SGHRS and CDR2 YFSETQ. A multiplex PCR was run with 60 Vbeta primers and 13 Jbeta primers. Method: immunoSEQ multiplex PCR; TCRdb's copy keeps in-frame clones and lacks some. The repertoire holds 150,000 or so clones, with around 79% as singletons. Sequencing was performed on PBMCs. The sequence was obtained from a man aged 18 to 35 in good health and CMV-seronegative. This sequence joins TRBV5-1 and TRBJ2-3, with 9 bases lining up with TRBD2. As DNA, the CDR3 is TGCGCCAGCAGACTTTTAGCGGGGGCCCCCACAGATACGCAGTATTTT. Amino acid sequence: CASRLLAGAPTDTQYF.